This is a list of T cell receptor beta chains from one sample in a study of blood T cell repertoires in COVID-19. Generated by immunoSEQ multiplex PCR, the TCRdb table keeps only in-frame clones and is missing some. The sample has tens of thousands of clones; over 90% are singletons. The sequencing input was peripheral blood. Receptors were obtained from a man aged 45-60 years with acute or convalescent COVID-19. The CDR3 runs from the conserved cysteine through the conserved F or W. Fields, in order: D gene, J gene, V gene, clone size, CDR3 DNA, CDR3 protein. A D gene is named only where the DNA matches it firmly. The size field is filled for only some rows; it gives once, few, many or a size class.

>.|TRBJ2-7|TRBV20-1|once
TGCAGTGCTAGAGGGCTCTACGAGCAGTACTTC
CSARGLYEQYF
>.|TRBJ2-3|TRBV2|.
TGTGCCAGCAGGCGACAGACAGATACGCAGTATTTT
CASRRQTDTQYF
>.|TRBJ1-1|TRBV29-1|once
TGCAGCGTTCGCGAACAGCTGAACACTGAAGCTTTCTTT
CSVREQLNTEAFF
>.|TRBJ2-5|TRBV12-3/TRBV12-4|.
TGTGCCAGCGGGAGGACCCAAGAGACCCAGTACTTC
CASGRTQETQYF
>.|TRBJ2-7|TRBV18|.
TGTGCCAGCTCACCAGGGGGGTCCTCCTACGAGCAGTACTTC
CASSPGGSSYEQYF
>.|TRBJ1-4|TRBV29-1|.
TGCAGCGTTGAAGATAGATCCCTCGAAAAACTGTTTTTT
CSVEDRSLEKLFF
>TRBD2|TRBJ2-2|TRBV7-6|.
TGTGCCAGCAGCCTCGGGACTAGCGGGAGTATCGGGGAGCTGTTTTTT
CASSLGTSGSIGELFF
>TRBD1|TRBJ1-2|TRBV4-2|.
TGTGCCAGCAGCCTTCAACGGGGCCGGGACAGTGGCTACACCTTC
CASSLQRGRDSGYTF
>TRBD2|TRBJ2-1|TRBV9|.
TGTGCCAGCAGAAGACTAGCGGGACCCTACAATGAGCAGTTCTTC
CASRRLAGPYNEQFF
>TRBD1|TRBJ1-5|TRBV5-6|.
TGTGCCAGCAGCTCGGGACAGCACAATCAGCCCCAGCATTTT
CASSSGQHNQPQHF
>.|TRBJ1-2|TRBV27|.
TGTGCCAGCAGTTCATTCGGAGGACTCTTTGGGGGCTACACCTTC
CASSSFGGLFGGYTF
>TRBD2|TRBJ2-3|TRBV2|.
TGTGCCAGCCTGACTAGCGGGAGGGCCCAGGATACGCAGTATTTT
CASLTSGRAQDTQYF
>.|TRBJ2-1|TRBV6-2/TRBV6-3|.
TGTGCCAGCAGTGGGGGGAGGTCAAGCAATGAGCAGTTCTTC
CASSGGRSSNEQFF
>.|TRBJ2-5|TRBV24-1|.
TGTGCCACCTCCGATGGGGGCAGGGAAGAGACCCAGTACTTC
CATSDGGREETQYF
>.|TRBJ2-5|TRBV5-1|.
TGCGCCAGCAGCCCGATGAATATCCAGGATCTAACAATATCCCTGGTGGAGACCCAGTACTTC
CASSPMNIQDLTISLVETQYF
>.|TRBJ2-7|TRBV11-2|.
TGTGCCAGCAGCTTAGATTCCCGGCTGAGGGACTTC
CASSLDSRLRDF
>TRBD1|TRBJ2-1|TRBV29-1|.
TGCAGCGTTGAAGTTTGGCAGGGGGCGAACAATGAGCAGTTCTTC
CSVEVWQGANNEQFF